These 30 T cell receptor beta chains were sequenced from one sample in a study of blood T cell repertoires in COVID-19. The table came from immunoSEQ multiplex PCR; TCRdb's copy has only in-frame clones and leaves some out. The sample consists of about 55,000 clones, roughly four fifths of them appearing once. The sample consisted of peripheral blood. These receptors came from an older woman with acute or convalescent COVID-19.

The chain couples TRBV28 to TRBJ2-2, with 10 bases identical to TRBD1. The CDR3 spans 16 residues. The germline CDR1 and CDR2 sequences are MDHEN and SYDVKM. Trimming removed 2 bases from V and 1 base from J; junction bases left unmatched: 1. The CDR3 region has the DNA TGTGCCAGCAGTTTAGGGACAGGGGTGAACACCGGGGAGCTGTTTTTT. Residues: CASSLGTGVNTGELFF.

This clone appeared a few times. V is TRBV4-1 and J is TRBJ1-5; a weak D match, TRBD1 (5 bases). With 4 bases removed from V and 4 bases from J, the gap between germline ends came to 14 bases. CDR1 is MGHRA and CDR2 is YSYEKL in the germline V gene. The CDR3 is made up of 15 amino acids. The CDR3 nucleotides read TGCGCCAGCAGCCCACGTGACAGACCTAATCAGCCCCAGCATTTT. Its protein product is CASSPRDRPNQPQHF.

The chain couples TRBV5-1 to TRBJ2-1; D possibly corresponds to TRBD2 (6 bases). There are 12 residues in the CDR3. Germline CDR1 is SGHRS and CDR2 is YFSETQ. Trimming shortened V by 4 bases and J by 9 bases, and 11 bases separated the two germline ends. DNA of the CDR3: TGCGCCAGCAGCGTGGGACTGGGTGAGCAGTTCTTC. Its translation is CASSVGLGEQFF.

The chain has TRBV7-2 and TRBJ1-1, with 7 positions matching TRBD1. V gave up 1 base and J gave up 2 bases; unmatched junction bases: 7. This CDR3 region has 16 residues. Germline V gene lookup returns CDR1 SGHTA and CDR2 FQGNSA. CDR3 nucleotide sequence: TGTGCCAGCAGCTTAGTCCCGGCAGGGGGTAACACTGAAGCTTTCTTT. Residues: CASSLVPAGGNTEAFF.

This clone came up a few times. This chain joins TRBV29-1 and TRBJ1-3; D might be TRBD1 (6 bases). V shed 3 bases and J shed 3 bases, with 9 bases lying between them. Germline assignment: CDR1 SQVTM and CDR2 ANQGSEA. This CDR3 spans 13 amino acids. For the CDR3, the DNA is TGCAGCGTTGATGAGGGGGTTGGAAACACCATATATTTT. Translation gives CSVDEGVGNTIYF. Filled out from reference TRBV29-1 and TRBJ1-3, the complete variable domain reads SAVISQKPSRDICQRGTSLTIQCQVDSQVTMMFWYRQQPGQSLTLIATANQGSEATYESGFVIDKFPISRPNLTFSTLTVSNMSPEDSSIYLCSVDEGVGNTIYFGEGSWLTVV.

The chain joins TRBV7-8 to TRBJ1-5, with a possible D match to TRBD1 (6 bases). Germline V CDR1 and CDR2: SGHVS, FQNEAQ. V was trimmed by 3 bases and J by 5 bases, leaving 8 bases between them. The CDR3 runs 13 residues. In DNA, the CDR3 is TGTGCCAGCAGCTTGAACAGGGATCAGCCCCAGCATTTT. It yields the protein CASSLNRDQPQHF.

The rearrangement uses TRBV7-9 and TRBJ2-4; TRBD2 matches at 8 bases. With 2 bases clipped from V and 1 base from J, the junction kept 13 bases outside the gene matches. Germline CDR1 is SEHNR and CDR2 is FQNEAQ (reference sequence). The CDR3 is 19 amino acids. The CDR3 DNA is TGTGCCAGCAGCTTATGGGACGCGCGGGGGGCGGTCGCCAAAAACATTCAGTACTTC. It translates to CASSLWDARGAVAKNIQYF.

The rearrangement uses TRBV4-2 and TRBJ1-6; tentatively, D is TRBD1 (5 bases). The V gene lost 1 base and the J gene lost 7 bases, with 11 bases spanning the gap. Germline lookup yields CDR1 LGHNA and CDR2 YNFKEQ. The CDR3 extends over 15 amino acids. This chain's CDR3 is CASSQGQGQNSPLHF. The CDR3 DNA reads TGTGCCAGCAGCCAAGGGCAGGGCCAAAATTCACCCCTCCACTTT.

The chain is built from TRBV5-1 and TRBJ2-7; 8 nucleotides match TRBD1. From germline, CDR1 is SGHRS and CDR2 YFSETQ. Trimming took 3 bases from V and 2 from J; bases not matched to a gene: 13. This CDR3 is built from 17 residues. This chain's CDR3 is CASSSSRDRLNPYEQYF. Written as DNA, the CDR3 is TGCGCCAGCAGCTCGTCCCGGGACAGGCTGAACCCCTACGAGCAGTACTTC.

This rearrangement joins TRBV5-1 to TRBJ2-1; TRBD2 is a possible D gene (6 bases). The CDR3 covers 16 residues. V lost 3 bases to trimming and J lost 6 bases, with 19 bases between them. CDR1 is SGHRS and CDR2 is YFSETQ in the germline V gene. The CDR3 is CASSSKTSLAINEQFF. For the CDR3, the DNA is TGCGCCAGCAGCTCTAAGACTAGTCTGGCCATCAATGAGCAGTTCTTC.

The rearrangement joins TRBV2 to TRBJ2-7; weak D call: TRBD2 (6 bases). Germline CDR1 SNHLY, CDR2 FYNNEI. The CDR3 is made up of 14 amino acids. V was clipped by 2 bases and J by 3 bases, with 11 bases between them. The CDR3 loop is CASSEQGLLYEQYF. The DNA of the CDR3 is TGTGCCAGCAGTGAACAGGGACTTCTCTACGAGCAGTACTTC.

The V and J genes are TRBV7-2 and TRBJ2-2, with 13 bases identical to TRBD2. V lost 2 bases, J lost 6 bases, and 3 bases stayed unmatched. The V gene's germline CDR1 is SGHTA and CDR2 FQGNSA. The length of the CDR3 is 16 residues. CDR3 residues: CASSLRTSGGPGELFF. DNA for the CDR3: TGTGCCAGCAGCTTAAGGACTAGCGGGGGCCCCGGGGAGCTGTTTTTT.

The gene calls are TRBV27 and TRBJ1-2, with D tentatively TRBD1 (5 bases). Germline assignment: CDR1 MNHEY and CDR2 SMNVEV (reference sequence). Deletions cut 3 bases from V and 7 bases from J, with 15 bases between. The CDR3 runs 14 residues. The CDR3 coding sequence is TGTGCCAGCAGTTTGTGGGGGGAAGGAGGTGGCTACACCTTC. This codes for CASSLWGEGGGYTF.

J is TRBJ2-3 and V is TRBV11-2; possible D gene TRBD1, 5 bases. V lost 6 bases, J lost 2 bases, and 12 bases lay in between. The CDR3 length is 14 residues. Germline CDR1 reads SGHAT; CDR2 reads FQNNGV. The CDR3 loop is CASSFDRDTDTQYF. The CDR3 DNA reads as TGTGCCAGCAGTTTCGACAGAGACACAGATACGCAGTATTTT.

This chain's CDR3 is CASSFAGGDTEAFF. CDR3 coding DNA: TGCGCCAGCAGCTTCGCGGGGGGCGACACTGAAGCTTTCTTT. This chain links TRBV5-1 with TRBJ1-1; weak D call: TRBD1 (6 bases). The V end was cut by 2 bases, the J end by 3 bases, with 11 bases between. The CDR3 is 14 amino acids. Germline CDR1 SGHRS, CDR2 YFSETQ.

J is TRBJ1-4 and V is TRBV7-2, with a weak D call TRBD1 (6 bases). The CDR3 is 13 amino acids. Germline V gene sequence: CDR1 SGHTA, CDR2 FQGNSA. V dropped 5 bases and J dropped 8 bases, with 12 bases sitting between them. The CDR3 region has the DNA TGTGCCAGCAGCGGCCCCGGGACAGAAAAACTGTTTTTT. Amino acid sequence: CASSGPGTEKLFF.

This clone was counted a few times. The rearrangement uses TRBV28 and TRBJ1-4, with TRBD1 matching 10 bases. Losses at the gene ends were 6 bases for V and 6 bases for J; bases not matched to a gene: 7. Germline CDR1 and CDR2: MDHEN and SYDVKM. The CDR3 spans 15 residues. CDR3 protein: CASSWPGTGDEKLFF. The CDR3 nucleotides read TGTGCCAGCAGCTGGCCCGGGACAGGGGATGAAAAACTGTTTTTT.

This chain uses TRBV28 with TRBJ1-5; D is perhaps TRBD1 (6 bases). Germline CDR1 is MDHEN and CDR2 is SYDVKM. The V end lost 10 bases, the J end lost 7 bases, and 20 bases lay between the germline ends. This CDR3 is 14 amino acids long. The CDR3 region has the DNA TGTGCCACCACAAGGGCGAGGGGGACGCAGCCCCAGCATTTT. The encoded protein is CATTRARGTQPQHF.

V is TRBV7-8 and J is TRBJ2-2; 7 nucleotides match TRBD2. The V and J ends lost 4 bases and 1 base, in that order; junction bases with no gene match: 9. This CDR3 contains 17 residues. The V gene's germline CDR1 is SGHVS and CDR2 FQNEAQ. The CDR3 loop reads CASSSARVAGNTGELFF. CDR3 sequence (DNA): TGTGCCAGCAGCTCGGCCCGGGTAGCGGGGAACACCGGGGAGCTGTTTTTT.

V and J are TRBV7-3 and TRBJ1-1; D not certain. The CDR3 sequence is 13 residues long. V lost 5 bases to trimming and J lost 1 base, with 8 bases between them. Per the germline V gene, CDR1 is SGHTA and CDR2 is FQGTGA. The CDR3, as DNA: TGTGCCAGCAGCCTACACAGGAACACTGAAGCTTTCTTT. Translation: CASSLHRNTEAFF.

The chain links TRBV2 to TRBJ1-5; 7 bases line up with TRBD1. The CDR3 runs to 15 residues. From germline, CDR1 is SNHLY and CDR2 FYNNEI. Trimming at V came to 7 bases and at J to 6 bases, leaving 12 bases not matched to a gene. DNA of the CDR3: TGTGCCAGCACCTATGCCCAGGGGGTGCGTCAGCCCCAGCATTTT. Amino acids: CASTYAQGVRQPQHF.

The chain is built from TRBV27 and TRBJ1-1; 8 bases line up with TRBD1. Germline values: CDR1 MNHEY, CDR2 SMNVEV (reference sequence). V trimming: 7 bases; J trimming: 1 base; junction bases outside the gene matches: 5. CDR3 length: 14 amino acids. The CDR3 DNA is TGTGCCAGCAACACCGGGACAGGGAACACTGAAGCTTTCTTT. Protein product: CASNTGTGNTEAFF.

The chain couples TRBV2 to TRBJ2-7; 12 nucleotides match TRBD2. CDR3 length: 15 residues. Germline CDR1 reads SNHLY; CDR2 reads FYNNEI. After removal of 2 bases from V and 2 bases from J, the junction contained 1 base not matched to a gene. The CDR3 sequence: CASSEPSGGAYEQYF. In DNA form, the CDR3 reads TGTGCCAGCAGTGAACCTAGCGGGGGGGCCTACGAGCAGTACTTC.

The chain employs TRBV6-5 and TRBJ1-6; D may be TRBD1 (5 bases). The length of the CDR3 is 13 residues. Trimming removed 6 bases from V and 9 bases from J, with 12 bases in between. Germline V gene lookup returns CDR1 MNHEY and CDR2 SVGAGI. This chain's CDR3 is CASRGRIGSPLHF. CDR3 nucleotides: TGTGCCAGCAGGGGGCGAATAGGTTCACCCCTCCACTTT.

The rearrangement links TRBV5-5 to TRBJ1-2; 10 bases are a match to TRBD1. The junction had 9 bases not matched to a gene; V was cut back by 4 bases and J by 6 bases. The germline CDR1 and CDR2 sequences are SGHKS and YYEKEE (reference sequence). The length of the CDR3 is 15 residues. The DNA for the CDR3 is TGTGCCAGCAGCCGTACAGGGACAGGGGATCATGGCTACACCTTC. Translating it yields CASSRTGTGDHGYTF.

This clone showed up just a few times. One junction end disagrees with the germline gene, perhaps due to a read error. This chain links TRBV6-5 with TRBJ1-4; 9 positions agree with TRBD1. The germline V gene encodes CDR1 MNHEY and CDR2 SVGAGI. The CDR3 is made up of 13 amino acids. DNA of the CDR3: TGTGCCAGCAGTTCCCCCGGGACAGGGACGGAGGTATTT. Residues: CASSSPGTGTEVF.

The chain couples TRBV5-1 to TRBJ2-1; 8 nucleotides agree with TRBD2. CDR1 is SGHRS, CDR2 YFSETQ, per germline. There are 16 residues in the CDR3. With V trimmed by 1 base and J by 0 bases, 3 bases remained unmatched. CDR3: CASSLLRGDSYNEQFF. The CDR3 DNA reads as TGCGCCAGCAGCTTGTTGCGGGGGGACTCCTACAATGAGCAGTTCTTC.

The CDR3 sequence: CASSESGLGGYTF. The DNA for the CDR3 is TGTGCCAGCAGTGAAAGTGGTCTCGGTGGCTACACCTTC. The genes are TRBV2 and TRBJ1-2; no definite D call. Looked up from germline, CDR1 is SNHLY and CDR2 is FYNNEI. This CDR3 comprises 13 residues. The V end was cut by 2 bases, the J end by 7 bases, with 11 bases between.

The J gene is TRBJ1-5, the V gene TRBV19; 9 bases map to TRBD1. The V and J ends lost 6 bases and 4 bases, in that order; junction bases with no gene match: 7. Germline-derived CDR1 and CDR2 are LNHDA and SQIVND (reference sequence). This CDR3 spans 15 amino acids. The CDR3 spells CASSPDRGGNQPQHF. The CDR3 DNA reads as TGTGCCAGTAGCCCGGACAGGGGCGGAAATCAGCCCCAGCATTTT.

The sample holds one count of this clone. This chain links TRBV10-3 with TRBJ1-2, with D hard to call. The germline CDR1 and CDR2 sequences are ENHRY and SYGVKD. This CDR3 comprises 16 residues. V shed 3 bases and J shed 4 bases, with 18 bases lying between them. The CDR3 spells CAISDLPLERAYGYTF. CDR3 sequence (DNA): TGTGCCATCAGTGATCTGCCTCTGGAGAGGGCCTATGGCTACACCTTC.